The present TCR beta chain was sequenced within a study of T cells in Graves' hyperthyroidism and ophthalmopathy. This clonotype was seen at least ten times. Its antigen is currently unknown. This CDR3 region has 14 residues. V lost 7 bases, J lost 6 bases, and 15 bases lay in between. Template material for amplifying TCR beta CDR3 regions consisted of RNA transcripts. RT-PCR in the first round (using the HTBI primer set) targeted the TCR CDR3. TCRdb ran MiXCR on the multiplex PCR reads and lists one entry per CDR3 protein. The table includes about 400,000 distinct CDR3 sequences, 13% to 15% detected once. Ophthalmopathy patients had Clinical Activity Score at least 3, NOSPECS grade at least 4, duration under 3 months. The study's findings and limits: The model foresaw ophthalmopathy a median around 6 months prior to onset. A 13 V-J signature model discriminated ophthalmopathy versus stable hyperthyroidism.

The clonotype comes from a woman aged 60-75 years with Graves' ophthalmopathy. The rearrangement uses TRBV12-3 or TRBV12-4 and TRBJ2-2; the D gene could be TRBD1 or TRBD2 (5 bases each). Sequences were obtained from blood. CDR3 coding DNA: TGTGCCAGCATGAGGGCAGGGTTCGCCGGGGAGCTGTTTTTT. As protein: CASMRAGFAGELFF.